A selection of T cell receptor beta chains follows, all from one sample in a study of T cells in Graves' hyperthyroidism and ophthalmopathy. TCRdb re-analysed the multiplex PCR reads in MiXCR, keeping a single row per CDR3 protein. The sample yields fewer than 400,000 distinct CDR3 sequences, 25% seen once. Sequencing input: blood. The receptors were gathered from a man in his fifties or sixties with Graves' hyperthyroidism. The conserved cysteine and the conserved F or W are not part of the CDR3 here. The D gene is left open where the match is weak. Not every row has a clone size; where given, it reads once, few, many or a size class.

length	size	D	V	J	CDR3
13	.	.	TRBV5-1	TRBJ2-4	ASSFARVGGTIQY
13	few	.	TRBV6-2/TRBV6-3	TRBJ2-2	ASSYSQGNTGELF
15	.	TRBD2	TRBV3-1	TRBJ2-3	ASSSRTSGKVTDTQY
14	few	TRBD1	TRBV24-1	TRBJ2-2	ATSEPDRVNTGELF
14	.	TRBD1	TRBV20-1	TRBJ1-1	SARDPTGGGNTEAF
13	.	.	TRBV5-1	TRBJ2-2	ASSYGPANTGELF
12	few	.	TRBV15	TRBJ1-5	ATSRVGSNQPQH
9	many	.	TRBV20-1	TRBJ2-5	SARYQETQY
13	.	.	TRBV11-2	TRBJ2-2	ASSFHSSNTGELF
10	once	.	TRBV5-1	TRBJ2-3	ASSFREDTQY
13	few	.	TRBV6-1	TRBJ2-7	ASSPLTGMGYEQY
11	.	.	TRBV19	TRBJ1-1	ASSRAVVTEAF
12	.	.	TRBV5-1	TRBJ2-2	ASSFGSNTGELF
13	.	.	TRBV19	TRBJ2-1	ASSMSASSYNEQF
13	few	TRBD2	TRBV20-1	TRBJ2-1	SARRLAGQYNEQF
13	few	TRBD2	TRBV9	TRBJ2-5	ASSVGGTSVETQY
9	few	.	TRBV29-1	TRBJ2-7	SVMGNYEQY
14	.	TRBD2	TRBV7-3	TRBJ2-1	ASSSLGLAGGNEQF
13	.	TRBD2	TRBV10-1	.	ASSDRGLAGGVQF
12	few	.	TRBV25-1	TRBJ1-1	ASRKVGGKTEAF